A selection of T cell receptor beta chains follows, all from one sample in a study of T cells in Graves' hyperthyroidism and ophthalmopathy. Via MiXCR, TCRdb re-called the multiplex PCR reads, giving one row per CDR3 protein. The data contain about 600,000 distinct CDR3 sequences, around 16% of them singletons. Sample: blood. The receptors shown here come from a woman aged 40 to 50 with Graves' ophthalmopathy. Each CDR3 is given with its conserved first and last residue. Each record gives: CDR3 DNA, CDR3 protein, V gene, J gene, clone size, D gene. The D gene is left open where the match is weak. Clone size, where shown, is once, few, many, or a class for clones that have expanded.

DNA: TGTGCCAGCAGCTTGTCCCCCCCGGTCGGGACAACTTACAATGAGCAGTTCTTC; CDR3: CASSLSPPVGTTYNEQFF; V: TRBV5-5; J: TRBJ2-1; size: many; D: -
DNA: TGTGCCAGTAGTACCAACGGGAGGGGGGAGACGGAGACCCAGTACTTC; CDR3: CASSTNGRGETETQYF; V: TRBV19; J: TRBJ2-5; size: few; D: TRBD2
DNA: TGCAGTGCTCGAGATACAGGGAGGCCGGTCCCCTACGAGCAGTACTTC; CDR3: CSARDTGRPVPYEQYF; V: TRBV20-1; J: TRBJ2-7; size: many; D: -
DNA: TGCGCCAGCAGCCCTCATAAGGGCAACGCTAATGAAAAACTGTTTTTT; CDR3: CASSPHKGNANEKLFF; V: TRBV5-1; J: TRBJ1-4; size: many; D: -
DNA: TGCAGCGTTGAAGCAAAGGAGTTGCCTAACTATGGCTACACCTTC; CDR3: CSVEAKELPNYGYTF; V: TRBV29-1; J: TRBJ1-2; size: -; D: -
DNA: TGTGCCAGCAGCATGGGACTAGCGTTCAGCAATGAGCAGTTCTTC; CDR3: CASSMGLAFSNEQFF; V: TRBV5-5; J: TRBJ2-1; size: many; D: TRBD2
DNA: TGCGCCAGCAGCCCCGGGACAGCTGGAAACACCATATATTTT; CDR3: CASSPGTAGNTIYF; V: TRBV5-1; J: TRBJ1-3; size: many; D: TRBD1
DNA: TGTGCCAGCAGTGAATGGATGGGGCTTGGGGCCAACGTCCTGACTTTC; CDR3: CASSEWMGLGANVLTF; V: TRBV6-1; J: TRBJ2-6; size: few; D: -
DNA: TGTGCTAGTGGTGGTCACAATGAGCAGTTCTTC; CDR3: CASGGHNEQFF; V: TRBV12-5; J: TRBJ2-1; size: -; D: -
DNA: TGTGCCAGCAGTGTCGGAGGGGTTGGCGGTGAAAAACTGTTTTTT; CDR3: CASSVGGVGGEKLFF; V: TRBV6-1; J: TRBJ1-4; size: few; D: -
DNA: TGTGCCAGCAGCTTAGTGTGGACTAGCGGGCCGTACTCCTACGAGCAGTACTTC; CDR3: CASSLVWTSGPYSYEQYF; V: TRBV7-2; J: TRBJ2-7; size: -; D: TRBD2
DNA: TGTGCCAGTAGTATTCAGGGAGAAAACACCGGGGAGCTGTTTTTT; CDR3: CASSIQGENTGELFF; V: TRBV19; J: TRBJ2-2; size: few; D: -
DNA: TGCGCCAGCAGGAGCCATAGCCGCAAAAACACAGATACGCAGTATTTT; CDR3: CASRSHSRKNTDTQYF; V: TRBV7-4; J: TRBJ2-3; size: -; D: -
DNA: TGTGCCAGCAGCCAAGTGGTCGGTGGCTACACCTTC; CDR3: CASSQVVGGYTF; V: TRBV3-1; J: TRBJ1-2; size: many; D: -
DNA: TGTGCCAGCACTAGGCGGACAGGTCTCTCCTACGAGCAGTACTTC; CDR3: CASTRRTGLSYEQYF; V: TRBV28; J: TRBJ2-7; size: many; D: TRBD1
DNA: TGTGCCAGCAGCTTAGGTCTCGCGAACAGCTACTCTGGAAACACCATATATTTT; CDR3: CASSLGLANSYSGNTIYF; V: TRBV13; J: TRBJ1-3; size: -; D: -
DNA: TGTGCCAGTAATCCTACAGGGGGGAACACTGAAGCTTTCTTT; CDR3: CASNPTGGNTEAFF; V: TRBV19; J: TRBJ1-1; size: few; D: TRBD1
DNA: TGTGCCAGCAGTTTCGACGGCGGTGGGTTCAATGAGCAGTTCTTC; CDR3: CASSFDGGGFNEQFF; V: TRBV25-1; J: TRBJ2-1; size: few; D: -
DNA: TGTGCTAGCAGCTTAGAGCCAGCCGGGGAGCTGTTTTTT; CDR3: CASSLEPAGELFF; V: TRBV7-7; J: TRBJ2-2; size: many; D: -
DNA: TGTGCCTGGAGTGATCGTTTTAAGCCCCTCCACTTT; CDR3: CAWSDRFKPLHF; V: TRBV30; J: TRBJ1-6; size: many; D: -
DNA: TGTGCCAGCAGCCGACCGCAGGGGAACTATGGCTACACCTTC; CDR3: CASSRPQGNYGYTF; V: TRBV5-6; J: TRBJ1-2; size: few; D: -
DNA: TGCGCCAGCAGCCCCGGAGGAGCGGGGGGTCCGGATACGCAGTATTTT; CDR3: CASSPGGAGGPDTQYF; V: TRBV5-1; J: TRBJ2-3; size: many; D: TRBD2
DNA: TGCGCCAGCAGCTTGTCCGGCGGGGGAGACAATGAGCAGTTCTTC; CDR3: CASSLSGGGDNEQFF; V: TRBV5-1; J: TRBJ2-1; size: few; D: TRBD2
DNA: TGTGCCAGCAGCTTATTCGCCGGGATCCAAAATGAGCAGTTCTTC; CDR3: CASSLFAGIQNEQFF; V: TRBV7-8; J: TRBJ2-1; size: -; D: -
DNA: TGTGCCAGCAGTCTAACTAATAAATCTTACAATGAGCAGTTCTTC; CDR3: CASSLTNKSYNEQFF; V: TRBV2; J: TRBJ2-1; size: -; D: -
DNA: TGTGCCAGCAGTAAACTAGCGGGCGAGCAGTACTTC; CDR3: CASSKLAGEQYF; V: TRBV27; J: TRBJ2-7; size: -; D: TRBD2
DNA: TGTGCCTGGAGTGTACCCCCGATACCCACAGATACGCAGTATTTT; CDR3: CAWSVPPIPTDTQYF; V: TRBV30; J: TRBJ2-3; size: -; D: -
DNA: TGTGCCAGCTCCGGGAGGGTGAGCACAGATACGCAGTATTTT; CDR3: CASSGRVSTDTQYF; V: TRBV9; J: TRBJ2-3; size: many; D: TRBD2
DNA: TGTGCCAGCAGCTTTTCCCTCAATCAGCCCCAGCATTTT; CDR3: CASSFSLNQPQHF; V: TRBV7-8; J: TRBJ1-5; size: -; D: -
DNA: TGTGCCAGCAGCCCGGGACAGGGCCACGAGCAGTACTTC; CDR3: CASSPGQGHEQYF; V: TRBV2; J: TRBJ2-7; size: many; D: TRBD1
DNA: TGTGCCAGCAGTGAATTGGTCCTAAACACCATATATTTT; CDR3: CASSELVLNTIYF; V: TRBV2; J: TRBJ1-3; size: -; D: -
DNA: TGTGCCAGCAGTGATGTCCCCCGTGGGGCCCAGTACTTC; CDR3: CASSDVPRGAQYF; V: TRBV2; J: TRBJ2-5; size: many; D: -
DNA: TGCAGTGCTCTCGAACGCAACACTGAAGCTTTCTTT; CDR3: CSALERNTEAFF; V: TRBV20-1; J: TRBJ1-1; size: many; D: -
DNA: TGTGCCAGCAGCTTTCCCGGGACCACACTCCACTTT; CDR3: CASSFPGTTLHF; V: TRBV7-2; J: TRBJ1-6; size: -; D: -
DNA: TGTGCCAGCAGTTTAGGACTTCCGGGAGTTGGCACCGGGGAGCTGTTTTTT; CDR3: CASSLGLPGVGTGELFF; V: TRBV28; J: TRBJ2-2; size: many; D: -
DNA: TGTGCCAGCTCACCTTTAATTATTAGGACCTCAGAGTACAATGAGCAGTTCTTC; CDR3: CASSPLIIRTSEYNEQFF; V: TRBV18; J: TRBJ2-1; size: -; D: -
DNA: TGTGCCAGCTCACCAGCTGGACTAGCGGGAGGCAATGAGCAGTTCTTC; CDR3: CASSPAGLAGGNEQFF; V: TRBV18; J: TRBJ2-1; size: many; D: TRBD2
DNA: TGTGCCAGCAGCGCTAGCGGGGGGCGCTACGAGCAGTACTTC; CDR3: CASSASGGRYEQYF; V: TRBV7-2; J: TRBJ2-7; size: many; D: TRBD2
DNA: TGTGCCAGCAGCATGGGACAGGGTGAAACTGAAGCTTTCTTT; CDR3: CASSMGQGETEAFF; V: TRBV11-2; J: TRBJ1-1; size: few; D: TRBD1
DNA: TGCGCCAGCAGCCCGAAACCCGACAGGGCTTCTGGAAACACCATATATTTT; CDR3: CASSPKPDRASGNTIYF; V: TRBV5-1; J: TRBJ1-3; size: -; D: TRBD1
DNA: TGTGCCGATATCCCCACAGGGACCTTGGGCTATGGCTACACCTTC; CDR3: CADIPTGTLGYGYTF; V: TRBV6-2/TRBV6-3; J: TRBJ1-2; size: -; D: -
DNA: TGTGCCAGCAGCTCGCCCCCCGGGACAGTGCTCTCTGGGGCCAACGTCCTGACTTTC; CDR3: CASSSPPGTVLSGANVLTF; V: TRBV7-9; J: TRBJ2-6; size: few; D: TRBD1
DNA: TGTGCCAGCACCCTCCCCTCGAACACCGGGGAGCTGTTTTTT; CDR3: CASTLPSNTGELFF; V: TRBV12-3/TRBV12-4; J: TRBJ2-2; size: -; D: -
DNA: TGCAGTGCTGTGAAGGGACTAGCGGAAACAGATACGCAGTATTTT; CDR3: CSAVKGLAETDTQYF; V: TRBV20-1; J: TRBJ2-3; size: -; D: TRBD2
DNA: TGCAGTGCTAGAGAAAGGCTTCGGGGGGATGGCAAAAACATTCAGTACTTC; CDR3: CSARERLRGDGKNIQYF; V: TRBV20-1; J: TRBJ2-4; size: -; D: TRBD2
DNA: TGTGCCAGCAGCTTGGATGGGACGGCAAGTTCCTACGAGCAGTACTTC; CDR3: CASSLDGTASSYEQYF; V: TRBV7-3; J: TRBJ2-7; size: -; D: -